Below, one T cell receptor beta chain is given with its context. What it binds is unknown. Germline-derived CDR1 and CDR2 are SNHLY and FYNNEI. This CDR3 has 13 residues. The ends were cut back, 8 bases at V and 6 bases at J, with 13 bases in the middle. This sample stems from a study of CD8 T cells in ankylosing spondylitis. General observations from the study: In ankylosing spondylitis patients, matched synovial fluid reportedly showed significant enrichment of disease-linked clones. Several highly homologous variants made up a TCR beta motif that seemed to typify ankylosing spondylitis blood. Reactive arthritis synovial fluid and blood previously showed some of these motif variants.

Quantitative molecular-barcoded 5'-RACE generated the TCR beta libraries. TCRdb recomputed calls from the 5' RACE reads with MiXCR, one row per CDR3 protein. The sample records about 220,000 distinct CDR3 sequences, about 7% being singletons. Sequencing used blood, either unsorted or a sorted T cell fraction (not recorded which). The V gene is TRBV2, the J gene TRBJ1-4; weak D call: TRBD1 (6 bases). The sequence was collected from a male donor with ankylosing spondylitis. CDR3 sequence: CASLDSLDEKLFF. DNA of the CDR3: TGTGCCAGCCTGGACAGTCTAGATGAAAAACTGTTTTTT. Full variable domain (outside the CDR3, taken from reference TRBV2 and TRBJ1-4): EPEVTQTPSHQVTQMGQEVILRCVPISNHLYFYWYRQILGQKVEFLVSFYNNEISEKSEIFDDQFSVERPDGSNFTLKIRSTKLEDSAMYFCASLDSLDEKLFFGSGTQLSVL.